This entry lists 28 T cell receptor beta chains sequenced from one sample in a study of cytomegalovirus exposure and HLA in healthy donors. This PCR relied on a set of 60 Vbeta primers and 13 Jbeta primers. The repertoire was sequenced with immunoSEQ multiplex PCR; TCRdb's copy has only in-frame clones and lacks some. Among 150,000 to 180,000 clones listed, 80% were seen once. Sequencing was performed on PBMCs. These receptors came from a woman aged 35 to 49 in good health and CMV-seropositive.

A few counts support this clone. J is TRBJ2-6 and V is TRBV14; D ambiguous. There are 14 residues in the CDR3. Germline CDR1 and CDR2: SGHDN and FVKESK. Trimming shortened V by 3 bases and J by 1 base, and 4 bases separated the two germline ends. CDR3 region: CASSQTSGANVLTF. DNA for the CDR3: TGTGCCAGCAGCCAGACTTCTGGGGCCAACGTCCTGACTTTC.

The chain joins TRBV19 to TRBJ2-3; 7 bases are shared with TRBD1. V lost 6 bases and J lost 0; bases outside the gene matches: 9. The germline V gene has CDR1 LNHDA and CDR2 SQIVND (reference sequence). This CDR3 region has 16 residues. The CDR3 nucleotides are TGTGCCAGTAGGTCCAGGGGGAGCACTAGCACAGATACGCAGTATTTT. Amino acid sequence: CASRSRGSTSTDTQYF.

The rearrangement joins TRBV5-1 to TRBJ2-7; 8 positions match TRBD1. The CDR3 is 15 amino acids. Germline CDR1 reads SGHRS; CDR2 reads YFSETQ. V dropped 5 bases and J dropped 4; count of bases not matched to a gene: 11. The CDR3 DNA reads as TGCGCCAGCAGTGACCCCCCGGACAGGGTTTACGAGCAGTACTTC. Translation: CASSDPPDRVYEQYF.

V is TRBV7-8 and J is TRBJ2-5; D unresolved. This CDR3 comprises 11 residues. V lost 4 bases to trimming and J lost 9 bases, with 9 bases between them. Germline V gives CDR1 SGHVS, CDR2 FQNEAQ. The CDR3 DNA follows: TGTGCCAGCAGCTCAAACTCCCCCCAGTACTTC. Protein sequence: CASSSNSPQYF.

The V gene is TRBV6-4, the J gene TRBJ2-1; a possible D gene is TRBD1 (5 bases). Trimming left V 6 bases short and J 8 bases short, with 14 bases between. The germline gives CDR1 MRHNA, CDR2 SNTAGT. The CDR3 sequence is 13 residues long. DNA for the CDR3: TGTGCCAGCAGCCTGGACACTGGCGATGAGCAGTTCTTC. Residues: CASSLDTGDEQFF.

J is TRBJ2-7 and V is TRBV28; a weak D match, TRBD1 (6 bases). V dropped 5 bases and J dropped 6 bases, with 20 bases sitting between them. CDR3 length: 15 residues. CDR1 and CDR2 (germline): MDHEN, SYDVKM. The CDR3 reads CASSRPTSLGAEQYF. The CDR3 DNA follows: TGTGCCAGCAGTCGACCAACCAGCCTGGGGGCCGAGCAGTACTTC.

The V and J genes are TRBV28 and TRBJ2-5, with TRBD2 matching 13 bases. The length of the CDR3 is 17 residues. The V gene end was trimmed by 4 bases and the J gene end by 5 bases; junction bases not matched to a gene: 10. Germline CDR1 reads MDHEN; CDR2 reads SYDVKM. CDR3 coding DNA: TGTGCCAGCAGTTCCCAAGAACTAGCGGGAGGGAGGGAGACCCAGTACTTC. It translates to CASSSQELAGGRETQYF.

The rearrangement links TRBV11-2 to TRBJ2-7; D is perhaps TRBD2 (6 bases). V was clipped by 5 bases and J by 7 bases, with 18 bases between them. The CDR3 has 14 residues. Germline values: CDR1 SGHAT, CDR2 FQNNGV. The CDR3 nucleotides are TGTGCCAGCAGCCGTTTAGCGGTTGATGGTGAGCAGTACTTC. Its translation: CASSRLAVDGEQYF.

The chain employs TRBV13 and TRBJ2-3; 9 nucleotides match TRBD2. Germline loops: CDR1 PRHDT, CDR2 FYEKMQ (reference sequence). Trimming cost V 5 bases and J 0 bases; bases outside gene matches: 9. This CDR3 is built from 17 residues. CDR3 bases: TGTGCCAGCAGCCAATGGACTAGCGAATCGAGCACAGATACGCAGTATTTT. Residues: CASSQWTSESSTDTQYF.

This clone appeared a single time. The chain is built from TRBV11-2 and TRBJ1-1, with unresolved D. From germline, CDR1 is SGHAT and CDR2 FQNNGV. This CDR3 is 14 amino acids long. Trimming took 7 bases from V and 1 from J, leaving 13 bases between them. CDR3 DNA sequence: TGTGCCAGCACCCCAATTAGAAGGAACACTGAAGCTTTCTTT. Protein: CASTPIRRNTEAFF.

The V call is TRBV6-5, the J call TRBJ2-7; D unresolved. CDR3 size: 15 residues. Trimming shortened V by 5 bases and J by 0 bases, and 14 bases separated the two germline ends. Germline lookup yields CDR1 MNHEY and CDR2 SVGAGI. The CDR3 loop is CASSPHWSSSYEQYF. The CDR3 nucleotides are TGTGCCAGCAGTCCGCATTGGTCCAGCTCCTACGAGCAGTACTTC.

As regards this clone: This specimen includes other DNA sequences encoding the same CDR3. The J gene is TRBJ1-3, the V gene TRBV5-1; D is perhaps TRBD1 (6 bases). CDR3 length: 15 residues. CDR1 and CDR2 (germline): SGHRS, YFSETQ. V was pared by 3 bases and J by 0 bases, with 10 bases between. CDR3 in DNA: TGCGCCAGCAGCTCGGACAGTTACTCTGGAAACACCATATATTTT. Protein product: CASSSDSYSGNTIYF.

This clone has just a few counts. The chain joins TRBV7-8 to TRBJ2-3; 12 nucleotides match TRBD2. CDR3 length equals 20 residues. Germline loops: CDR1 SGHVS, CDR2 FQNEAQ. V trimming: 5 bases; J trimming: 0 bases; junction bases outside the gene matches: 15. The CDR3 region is CASSRSHPTGTSGSTDTQYF. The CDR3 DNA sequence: TGTGCCAGCAGCCGGTCCCACCCTACCGGGACTAGCGGGAGCACAGATACGCAGTATTTT.

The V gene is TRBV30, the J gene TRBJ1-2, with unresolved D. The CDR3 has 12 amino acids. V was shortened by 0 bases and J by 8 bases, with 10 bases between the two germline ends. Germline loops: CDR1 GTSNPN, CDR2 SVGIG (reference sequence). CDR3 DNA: TGTGCCTGGAGTGTGGGGAGACTGGGCTACACCTTC. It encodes CAWSVGRLGYTF.

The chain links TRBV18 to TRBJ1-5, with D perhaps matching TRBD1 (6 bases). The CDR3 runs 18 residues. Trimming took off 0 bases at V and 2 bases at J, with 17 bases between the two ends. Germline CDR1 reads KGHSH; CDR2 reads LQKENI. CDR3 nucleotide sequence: TGTGCCAGCTCACCACCTCAGTGGGGGCGCGAGGGCAATCAGCCCCAGCATTTT. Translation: CASSPPQWGREGNQPQHF.

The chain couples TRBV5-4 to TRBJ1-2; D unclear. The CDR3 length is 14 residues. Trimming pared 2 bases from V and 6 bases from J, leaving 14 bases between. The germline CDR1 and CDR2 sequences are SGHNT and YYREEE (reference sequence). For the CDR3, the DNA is TGTGCCAGCAGCTTCCGAGCGGGGAACGATGGCTACACCTTC. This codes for CASSFRAGNDGYTF.

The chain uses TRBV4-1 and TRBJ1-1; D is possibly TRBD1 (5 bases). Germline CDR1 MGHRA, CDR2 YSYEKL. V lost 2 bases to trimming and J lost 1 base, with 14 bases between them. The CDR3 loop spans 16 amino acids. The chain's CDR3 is CASSQSLGRANTEAFF. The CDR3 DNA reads TGCGCCAGCAGCCAATCCCTTGGCAGGGCGAACACTGAAGCTTTCTTT.

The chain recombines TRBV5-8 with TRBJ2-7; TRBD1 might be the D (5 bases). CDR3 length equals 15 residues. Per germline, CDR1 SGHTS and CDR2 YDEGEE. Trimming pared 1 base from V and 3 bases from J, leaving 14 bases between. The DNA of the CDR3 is TGTGCCAGCAGCTTGTGGGGCAACAGCAACTACGAGCAGTACTTC. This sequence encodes CASSLWGNSNYEQYF.

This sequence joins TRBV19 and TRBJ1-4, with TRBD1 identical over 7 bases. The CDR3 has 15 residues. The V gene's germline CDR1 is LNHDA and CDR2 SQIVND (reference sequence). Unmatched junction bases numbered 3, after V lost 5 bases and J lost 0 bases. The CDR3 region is CASSVDRATNEKLFF. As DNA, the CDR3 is TGTGCCAGTAGTGTTGACAGGGCAACTAATGAAAAACTGTTTTTT.

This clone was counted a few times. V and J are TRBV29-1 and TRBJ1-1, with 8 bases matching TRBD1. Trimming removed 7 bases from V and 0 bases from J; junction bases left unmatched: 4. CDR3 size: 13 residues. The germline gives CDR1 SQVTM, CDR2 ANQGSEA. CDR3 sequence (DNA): TGCAGCGGTAACAGGGGGGTGAACACTGAAGCTTTCTTT. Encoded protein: CSGNRGVNTEAFF.

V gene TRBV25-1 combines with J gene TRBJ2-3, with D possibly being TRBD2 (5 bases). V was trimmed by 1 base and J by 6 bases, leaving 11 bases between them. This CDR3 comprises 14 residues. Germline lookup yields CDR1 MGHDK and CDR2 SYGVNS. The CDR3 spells CASSEWSSGDTQYF. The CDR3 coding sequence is TGTGCCAGCAGTGAATGGTCAAGCGGTGATACGCAGTATTTT.

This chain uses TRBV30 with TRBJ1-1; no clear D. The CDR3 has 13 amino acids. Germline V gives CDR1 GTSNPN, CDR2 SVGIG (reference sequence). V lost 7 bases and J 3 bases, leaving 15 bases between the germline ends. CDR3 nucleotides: TGTGCCTTGGAGCCTCCCTTGGACACTGAAGCTTTCTTT. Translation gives CALEPPLDTEAFF.

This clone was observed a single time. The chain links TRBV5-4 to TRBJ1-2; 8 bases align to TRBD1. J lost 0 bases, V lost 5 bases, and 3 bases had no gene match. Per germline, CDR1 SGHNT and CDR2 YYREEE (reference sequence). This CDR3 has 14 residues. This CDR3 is CASSPGGANYGYTF. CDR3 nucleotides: TGTGCCAGCAGTCCAGGGGGCGCTAACTATGGCTACACCTTC.

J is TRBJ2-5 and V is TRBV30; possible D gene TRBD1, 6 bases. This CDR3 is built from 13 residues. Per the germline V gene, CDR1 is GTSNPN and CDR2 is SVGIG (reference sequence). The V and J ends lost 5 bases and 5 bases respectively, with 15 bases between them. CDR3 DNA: TGTGCCTGGGTACAGGGTAAACATGAGACCCAGTACTTC. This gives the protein CAWVQGKHETQYF.

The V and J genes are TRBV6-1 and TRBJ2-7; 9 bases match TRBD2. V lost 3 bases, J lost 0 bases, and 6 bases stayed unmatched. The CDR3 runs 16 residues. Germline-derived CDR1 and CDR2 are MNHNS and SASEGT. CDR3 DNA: TGTGCCAGCAGTGAGGGACTAGCTCCGAGCTCCTACGAGCAGTACTTC. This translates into CASSEGLAPSSYEQYF.

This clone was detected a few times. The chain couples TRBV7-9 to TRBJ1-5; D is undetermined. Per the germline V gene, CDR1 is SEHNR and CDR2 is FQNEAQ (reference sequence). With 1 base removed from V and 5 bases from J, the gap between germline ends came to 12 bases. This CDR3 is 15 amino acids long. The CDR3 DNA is TGTGCCAGCAGCTTAGATGTGGCAGGCGATCAGCCCCAGCATTTT. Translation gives CASSLDVAGDQPQHF.

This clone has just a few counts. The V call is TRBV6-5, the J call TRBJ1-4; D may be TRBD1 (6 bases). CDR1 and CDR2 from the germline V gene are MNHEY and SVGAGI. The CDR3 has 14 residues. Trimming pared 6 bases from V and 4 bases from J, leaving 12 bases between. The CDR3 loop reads CASSPTGNNEKLFF. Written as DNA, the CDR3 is TGTGCCAGCAGCCCGACAGGCAATAATGAAAAACTGTTTTTT.

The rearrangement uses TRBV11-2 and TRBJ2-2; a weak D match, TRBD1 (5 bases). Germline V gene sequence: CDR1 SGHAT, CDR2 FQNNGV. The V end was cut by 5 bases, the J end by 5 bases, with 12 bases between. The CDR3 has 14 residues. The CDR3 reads CASSGARETGELFF. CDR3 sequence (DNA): TGTGCCAGCAGCGGGGCCCGTGAAACCGGGGAGCTGTTTTTT.